The following is a T cell receptor (beta chain) sequence with its context. The CDR3 contains 14 residues. CDR1 is SEHNR, CDR2 FQNEAQ, per germline (reference sequence). The V gene lost 2 bases and the J gene lost 5 bases, with 12 bases spanning the gap. The source of the sample is a study of shared clonotypes between healthy human individuals. Donors were healthy HIV-negative adults without recently reported acute infections or vaccinations. Replicate sorted-subset PCRs were loaded with around 210 ng DNA, approximately 31,000 T cell genomes. Using immunoSEQ multiplex PCR, the repertoire was profiled, and TCRdb retains in-frame clones only, with some absent. The sample has around 510,000 clones; around 96% are singletons.

Sequenced material: naive CD4+ T cells sorted from blood. Subset described: CD45RA+ positively selected. The sequence was obtained from a woman in her twenties or thirties in good health. The gene calls are TRBV7-9 and TRBJ2-5, with D possibly matching TRBD2 (5 bases). The CDR3 here is CASSLSGGLETQYF. The CDR3 DNA reads TGTGCCAGCAGCTTAAGTGGAGGACTGGAGACCCAGTACTTC.